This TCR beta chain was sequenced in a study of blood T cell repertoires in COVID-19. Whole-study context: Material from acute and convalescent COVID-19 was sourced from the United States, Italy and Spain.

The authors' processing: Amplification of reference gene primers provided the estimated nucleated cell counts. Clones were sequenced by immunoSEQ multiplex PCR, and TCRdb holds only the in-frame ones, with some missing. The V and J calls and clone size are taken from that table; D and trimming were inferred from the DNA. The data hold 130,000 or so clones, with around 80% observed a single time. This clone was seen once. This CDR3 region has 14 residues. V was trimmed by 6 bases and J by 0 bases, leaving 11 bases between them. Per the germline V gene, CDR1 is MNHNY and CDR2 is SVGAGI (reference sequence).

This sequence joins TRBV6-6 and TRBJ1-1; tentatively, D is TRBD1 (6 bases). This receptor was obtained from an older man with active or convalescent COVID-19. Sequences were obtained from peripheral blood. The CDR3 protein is CASRRSGVNTEAFF. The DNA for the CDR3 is TGTGCCAGCAGGCGGTCAGGGGTGAACACTGAAGCTTTCTTT.